This TCR beta chain is from a study of blood T cell repertoires in COVID-19. Those who participated ranged in age from roughly 18 to 89 years and resided in about 24 US areas. Clinical history reported by participants formed the basis on which cohorts were assigned. TCRdb keeps only in-frame clones here, not all; method: immunoSEQ multiplex PCR. The table includes 150,000 or so clones, 80% to 85% detected once. The CDR3 sequence is 14 residues long. Germline CDR1 KGHDR, CDR2 SFDVKD. V gave up 5 bases and J gave up 6 bases; unmatched junction bases: 4. V is TRBV24-1 and J is TRBJ2-2; 8 nucleotides match TRBD1. Sequencing input: PBMCs or T cells enriched from blood (not recorded which). The TCR originated in a woman aged 60-75 years who had recovered from COVID-19. CDR3: CATSGETGAGELFF. The CDR3 coding sequence is TGTGCCACCAGTGGGGAGACAGGGGCCGGGGAGCTGTTTTTT.